This TCR beta chain was profiled in a study of cytomegalovirus exposure and HLA in healthy donors. With regard to this clone: No antigen is known for it.

With 60 Vbeta and 13 Jbeta primers, the PCR was carried out. TCRdb's copy holds only in-frame clones and misses some; the assay was immunoSEQ multiplex PCR. The repertoire holds 120,000 or so clones, approximately 78% seen once, with 1.5% to 2% in the top ten. The CDR3 covers 14 residues. The V gene's germline CDR1 is SGHVS and CDR2 FNYEAQ. V was clipped by 4 bases and J by 6 bases, with 16 bases between them. Regarding the study as a whole: Sequence variants that were highly shared formed a cluster that was likely a sequencing artifact.

The sequence was obtained from a man aged 40-49 years in good health and CMV-seronegative. The sample comprised PBMCs. The chain employs TRBV7-6 and TRBJ2-7; D is perhaps TRBD1 (5 bases). The CDR3 DNA follows: TGTGCCAGCAGCTCCGCTGACAGCCTAATCGAGCAGTACTTC. It is translated as CASSSADSLIEQYF.